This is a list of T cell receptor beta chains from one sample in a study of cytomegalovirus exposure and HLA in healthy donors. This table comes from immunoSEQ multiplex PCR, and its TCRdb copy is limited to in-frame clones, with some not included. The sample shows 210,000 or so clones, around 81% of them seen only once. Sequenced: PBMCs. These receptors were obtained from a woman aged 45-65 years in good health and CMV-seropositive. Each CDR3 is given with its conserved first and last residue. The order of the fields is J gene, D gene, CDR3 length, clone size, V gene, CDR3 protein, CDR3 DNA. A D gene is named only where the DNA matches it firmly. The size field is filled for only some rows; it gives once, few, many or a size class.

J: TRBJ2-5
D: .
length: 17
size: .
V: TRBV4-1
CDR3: CASSQDRIGGLVETQYF
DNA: TGCGCCAGCAGCCAAGATCGGATAGGGGGTCTTGTTGAGACCCAGTACTTC

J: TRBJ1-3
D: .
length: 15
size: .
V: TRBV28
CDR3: CASSSTGHSGNTIYF
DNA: TGTGCCAGCAGTTCGACAGGACACTCTGGAAACACCATATATTTT

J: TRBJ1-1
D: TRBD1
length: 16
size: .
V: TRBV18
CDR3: CASSALIGQGDTEAFF
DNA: TGTGCCAGCTCAGCTTTGATCGGACAGGGGGACACTGAAGCTTTCTTT

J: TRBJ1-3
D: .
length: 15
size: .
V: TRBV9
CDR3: CASSGGGTGGNTIYF
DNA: TGTGCCAGCAGCGGAGGCGGGACGGGCGGAAACACCATATATTTT

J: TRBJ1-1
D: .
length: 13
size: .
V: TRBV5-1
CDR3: CASSLSLNTEAFF
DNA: TGCGCCAGCAGCTTGAGCTTGAACACTGAAGCTTTCTTT

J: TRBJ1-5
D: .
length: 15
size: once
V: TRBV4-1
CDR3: CASSQVATNNQPQHF
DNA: TGCGCCAGCAGCCAAGTGGCCACGAATAATCAGCCCCAGCATTTT

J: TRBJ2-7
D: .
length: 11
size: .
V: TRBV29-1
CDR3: CSVALGSEQYF
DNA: TGCAGCGTTGCTCTGGGCAGCGAGCAGTACTTC

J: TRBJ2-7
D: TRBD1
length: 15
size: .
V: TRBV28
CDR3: CASSGGGQGIYEQYF
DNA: TGTGCCAGCAGCGGGGGAGGACAGGGAATATACGAGCAGTACTTC

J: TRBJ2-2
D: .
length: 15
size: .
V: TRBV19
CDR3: CASSIEGLDTGELFF
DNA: TGTGCCAGTAGTATAGAGGGGCTTGACACCGGGGAGCTGTTTTTT

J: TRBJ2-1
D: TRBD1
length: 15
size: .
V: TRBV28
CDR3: CASSERTGPYNEQFF
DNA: TGTGCCAGCAGCGAAAGGACAGGGCCTTACAATGAGCAGTTCTTC

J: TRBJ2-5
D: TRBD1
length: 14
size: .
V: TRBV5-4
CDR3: CASSLDRGRETQYF
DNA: TGTGCCAGCAGCTTAGACAGGGGGCGAGAGACCCAGTACTTC

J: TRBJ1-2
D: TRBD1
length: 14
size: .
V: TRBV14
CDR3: CASSQDRGFYGYTF
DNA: TGTGCCAGCAGCCAGGACAGGGGGTTCTATGGCTACACCTTC

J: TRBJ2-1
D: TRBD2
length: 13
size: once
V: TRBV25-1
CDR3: CASGLAGYNEQFF
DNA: TGTGCCAGCGGGCTAGCGGGGTACAATGAGCAGTTCTTC

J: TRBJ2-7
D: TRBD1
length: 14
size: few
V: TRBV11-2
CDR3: CASSLDDRAYEQYF
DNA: TGTGCCAGCAGCTTAGATGACAGGGCCTACGAGCAGTACTTC

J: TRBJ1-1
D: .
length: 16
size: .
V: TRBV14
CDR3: CASSQDPRQGDTEAFF
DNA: TGTGCCAGCAGCCAAGATCCCAGACAAGGGGACACTGAAGCTTTCTTT

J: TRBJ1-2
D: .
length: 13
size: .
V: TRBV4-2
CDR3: CASSQEYQGGYTF
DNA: TGTGCCAGCAGCCAAGAGTACCAGGGGGGCTACACCTTC

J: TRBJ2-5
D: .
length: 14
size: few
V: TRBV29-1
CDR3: CSVVTGFSQETQYF
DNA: TGCAGCGTCGTCACAGGATTCAGCCAAGAGACCCAGTACTTC

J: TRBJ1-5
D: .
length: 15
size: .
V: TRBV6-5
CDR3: CASNLGTGSNQPQHF
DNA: TGTGCCAGCAACCTGGGGACTGGTAGCAATCAGCCCCAGCATTTT

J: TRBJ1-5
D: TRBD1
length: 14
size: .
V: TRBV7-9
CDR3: CASSSDRINQPQHF
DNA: TGTGCCAGCAGCTCGGACAGGATAAATCAGCCCCAGCATTTT

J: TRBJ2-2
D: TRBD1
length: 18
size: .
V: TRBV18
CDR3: CASSPRTGTGGNTGELFF
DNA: TGTGCCAGCTCACCCCGAACAGGGACAGGGGGCAACACCGGGGAGCTGTTTTTT

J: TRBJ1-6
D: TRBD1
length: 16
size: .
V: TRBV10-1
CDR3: CASSSSGTGDNSPLHF
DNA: TGCGCCAGCAGCTCTTCTGGGACAGGGGACAATTCACCCCTCCACTTT

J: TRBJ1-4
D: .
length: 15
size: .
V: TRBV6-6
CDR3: CASSYRATANEKLFF
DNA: TGTGCCAGCAGTTACCGTGCGACAGCTAATGAAAAACTGTTTTTT

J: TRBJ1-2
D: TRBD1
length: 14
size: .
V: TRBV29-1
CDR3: CSVDPLGQGNGYTF
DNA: TGCAGCGTTGATCCCTTGGGACAGGGGAATGGCTACACCTTC

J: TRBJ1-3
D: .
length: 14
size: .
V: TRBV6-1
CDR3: CASSATGTGNTIYF
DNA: TGTGCCAGCAGCGCGACAGGAACTGGAAACACCATATATTTT

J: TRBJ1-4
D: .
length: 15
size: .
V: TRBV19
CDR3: CASSMGRVTNEKLFF
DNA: TGTGCCAGTAGTATGGGGAGGGTGACTAATGAAAAACTGTTTTTT

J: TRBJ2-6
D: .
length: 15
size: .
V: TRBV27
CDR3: CASSSRRSGANVLTF
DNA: TGTGCCAGCAGTTCCCGTCGCTCTGGGGCCAACGTCCTGACTTTC

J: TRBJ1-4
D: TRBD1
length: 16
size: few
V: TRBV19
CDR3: CASSEGTGGAFEKLFF
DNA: TGTGCCAGTAGTGAAGGGACAGGGGGCGCTTTTGAAAAACTGTTTTTT

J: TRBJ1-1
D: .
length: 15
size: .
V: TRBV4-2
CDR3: CASSQDEAVNTEAFF
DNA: TGTGCCAGCAGCCAAGATGAGGCGGTGAACACTGAAGCTTTCTTT

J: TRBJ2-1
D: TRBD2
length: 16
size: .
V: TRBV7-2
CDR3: CASSLVAGVSYNEQFF
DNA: TGTGCCAGCAGCTTAGTCGCGGGGGTCTCCTACAATGAGCAGTTCTTC